What follows describes a single T cell receptor (beta chain). Its specificity is unknown. Sequencing used immunoSEQ multiplex PCR; TCRdb keeps in-frame clones, though not all of them. The sample records tens of thousands of clones, roughly 80% being singletons. These data are taken from a study of vaccination effects on CD4 cells after COVID-19. Whole-study context: Two doses of either BNT162b2 or mRNA-1273 were given to each participant. Two million PBMC per well received 10 IU/ml IL-2 and approximately 9.2 ug/ml peptides in culture.

After around 10 days in culture, the CD4+ T cells were isolated. The authors exchanged half the medium for IL-2 medium on days 3 and 7. Germline V lookup: CDR1 MNHEY, CDR2 SVGAGI. V gave up 2 bases and J gave up 4 bases; unmatched junction bases: 1. CDR3 length: 14 residues. The sequence derives from a human donor who received a COVID-19 vaccine. The material sequenced was CD4+ T cells from PBMCs cultured without peptide, taken before COVID-19 vaccination. The chain is built from TRBV6-5 and TRBJ2-2, with 7 bases that match TRBD1. The CDR3 DNA is TGTGCCAGCAGTTACAGGGGGCCCACCGGGGAGCTGTTTTTT. This sequence encodes CASSYRGPTGELFF.